What follows is one TCR beta chain and its context. No antigen is known for it. A much larger clone lies one base from this, so it may be a read error. This sample was taken from a study of T-cell reconstitution after alpha-beta-depleted transplantation in children. Study outcomes and limitations: Elevated TCRbeta diversity at day 60 was traced, in some patients, to surviving recipient T cells and thymic progenitors. From newly produced T cells came most of the T-cell counts and diversity one year after transplant. Expanded graft clones, several hundred of them, were reportedly the source of alpha-beta T cells about two months after transplant.

Trimming stripped 5 bases from V and 5 bases from J, with 12 bases between. The CDR3 extends over 13 amino acids. Germline assignment: CDR1 SGHAT and CDR2 FQNNGV. Preparation of the TCRbeta library involved a method that used unique molecular identifiers. TCRdb called the PCR reads again in MiXCR, with one record for every CDR3 protein. The data contain hundreds of thousands of distinct CDR3 sequences, over 7.5% of them singletons. The source material was peripheral blood, sampled 360 days after TCRalphabeta/CD19-depleted stem cell transplant. The source is a female patient aged 2 to 10 who had a stem cell transplant for Fanconi anemia, so the T cells may come from the graft donor. This chain connects TRBV11-2 to TRBJ1-1, with TRBD1 as a possible D gene (6 bases). CDR3 amino acids: CASSPQGQTEAFF. The CDR3 coding sequence is TGTGCCAGCAGCCCACAGGGTCAGACTGAAGCTTTCTTT.